The next 3 T cell receptor beta chains were all read from a single sample in a study of CD8+CD57+ T cells in acquired aplastic anemia. Patients sequenced had flow cytometry evidence of CD8+CD57+ cell expansion. Both TCR beta VDJ combination and CDR3 sequence profiling were carried out. Genomic DNA was the template for this profiling. MiXCR was run by TCRdb on the reads, yielding one entry per CDR3 protein. The sample has 150,000 to 180,000 distinct CDR3 sequences; just over 50% are singletons. Specimen: sorted CD4+, CD8+, or CD8+CD57+ T cells (not recorded which) from PBMCs. The receptors were sampled from a human donor with aplastic anemia.

The chain uses TRBV24-1 and TRBJ2-5, with D perhaps assigned TRBD1 or TRBD2 (6 bases each). There are 13 residues in the CDR3. V lost 8 bases to trimming and J lost 6 bases, with 15 bases between them. The germline CDR1 and CDR2 sequences are KGHDR and SFDVKD. The CDR3 spells CATTARGAKTQYF. CDR3 sequence (DNA): TGTGCCACCACCGCGAGGGGGGCAAAGACCCAGTACTTC.

V and J are TRBV5-1 and TRBJ1-2; 9 bases line up with TRBD1. CDR3 length equals 13 residues. After removal of 4 bases from V and 4 bases from J, the junction contained 2 bases not matched to a gene. Germline V lookup: CDR1 SGHRS, CDR2 YFSETQ. CDR3: CASSPTGGYGYTF. For the CDR3, the DNA is TGCGCCAGCAGCCCGACAGGGGGCTATGGCTACACCTTC.

This clonotype has only a few counts. CDR3 region: CAISESPGRTEAFF. For the CDR3, the DNA is TGTGCCATCAGTGAGTCGCCCGGTCGGACTGAAGCTTTCTTT. The J gene is TRBJ1-1, the V gene TRBV10-3; no reliable D call. The germline V and J ends were trimmed by 0 bases and 5 bases, with 10 bases remaining between them. Germline V gene lookup returns CDR1 ENHRY and CDR2 SYGVKD. The CDR3 length is 14 residues.